One sample yielded the 14 T cell receptor beta chains listed below, sequenced in a study of post-analysis software for immune sequencing data. These TCRs are of unknown antigen specificity. The study's findings and limits: Elevated frequency relative to controls characterized four or five TRBV segments in patients, TRBV5-6, TRBV5-1 and TRBV20-1 among them.

Researchers reported that TCR beta cDNA libraries carried unique molecular identifiers. Each CDR3 protein gets one entry after TCRdb re-called the PCR reads with MiXCR. The sample yields over 150,000 distinct CDR3 sequences, 25% to 35% seen once. The specimen was blood. The receptor source for this set is a girl aged 5-17 years with multiple sclerosis.

The chain couples TRBV5-1 to TRBJ2-1; 10 nucleotides agree with TRBD2. The germline V gene has CDR1 SGHRS and CDR2 YFSETQ. This CDR3 region has 17 residues. V lost 0 bases to trimming and J lost 2 bases; unmatched junction nucleotides: 5. CDR3 protein: CASSLVQSGGAYNEQFF. In DNA, the CDR3 is TGCGCCAGCAGCTTGGTTCAAAGCGGGGGGGCCTACAATGAGCAGTTCTTC.

The chain has TRBV5-1 and TRBJ2-1; D is ambiguous. Germline V gene sequence: CDR1 SGHRS, CDR2 YFSETQ. V shed 9 bases and J shed 8 bases, with 18 bases lying between them. The CDR3 spans 13 residues. DNA for the CDR3: TGCGCCACCACCCCCTCCGTTGGTGATGAGCAGTTCTTC. Amino acids: CATTPSVGDEQFF.

The table lists this clonotype with many counts. The J gene is TRBJ2-5, the V gene TRBV11-2; 9 nucleotides line up with TRBD1. The CDR3 runs 16 residues. The ends lost 4 bases at V and 4 bases at J; junction bases unmatched: 10. The germline gives CDR1 SGHAT, CDR2 FQNNGV. CDR3 region: CASSSYRDRVRETQYF. CDR3 nucleotide sequence: TGTGCCAGCAGCTCTTACCGGGACAGGGTACGAGAGACCCAGTACTTC.

The CDR3 region has the DNA TGTGCCAGCACCCCTCCGGAAGCAGGGAATGAAAAACTGTTTTTT. This sequence encodes CASTPPEAGNEKLFF. The rearrangement joins TRBV28 to TRBJ1-4; D may be TRBD1 (5 bases). The germline V and J ends were trimmed by 7 bases and 5 bases, with 17 bases remaining between them. Germline lookup yields CDR1 MDHEN and CDR2 SYDVKM. The CDR3 totals 15 residues.

The DNA of the CDR3 is TGTGCCAGCAGCCGGGGAGGGGGCGACAGGGATACGCAGTATTTT. Its protein is CASSRGGGDRDTQYF. The chain joins TRBV5-6 to TRBJ2-3, with D possibly called TRBD1 or TRBD2 (7 bases each). This CDR3 comprises 15 residues. Germline CDR1 SGHDT, CDR2 YYEEEE. Trimming stripped 4 bases from V and 6 bases from J, with 18 bases between.

This clonotype appeared many times. The rearrangement uses TRBV20-1 and TRBJ2-3; 11 bases fit TRBD2. Germline-derived CDR1 and CDR2 are DFQATT and SNEGSKA (reference sequence). This CDR3 comprises 15 residues. The junction had 6 bases not matched to a gene; V was cut back by 3 bases and J by 4 bases. The CDR3 protein is CSASKLAGVSDTQYF. The DNA of the CDR3 is TGCAGTGCTAGTAAACTAGCGGGAGTCTCAGATACGCAGTATTTT.

The chain has TRBV11-2 and TRBJ2-7; D not certain. The germline V and J ends were trimmed by 5 bases and 1 base, with 18 bases remaining between them. Germline V gives CDR1 SGHAT, CDR2 FQNNGV. This CDR3 region has 16 residues. In DNA form, the CDR3 reads TGTGCCAGCAGCCCGATCAAATGGGCAGGTTCCTACGAGCAGTACTTC. Amino acids: CASSPIKWAGSYEQYF.

This clonotype was seen many times. CDR3 amino acids: CASSEAGYYGYTF. DNA for the CDR3: TGTGCCAGCAGTGAAGCAGGGTACTATGGCTACACCTTC. This sequence joins TRBV6-1 and TRBJ1-2; D remains unclear. Germline V CDR1 and CDR2: MNHNS, SASEGT. The CDR3 loop spans 13 amino acids. The V end was cut by 0 bases, the J end by 3 bases, with 5 bases between.

This chain uses TRBV6-1 with TRBJ2-3, with unresolved D. CDR1 is MNHNS and CDR2 is SASEGT in the germline V gene. V lost 6 bases, J lost 5 bases, and 18 bases lay in between. The CDR3 has 15 amino acids. The CDR3 DNA is TGTGCCAGCAGCCCTCGACCTGCGTGGGGAGATACGCAGTATTTT. It yields the protein CASSPRPAWGDTQYF.

This clonotype was observed a few times. The chain has TRBV6-5 and TRBJ2-1, with D possibly matching TRBD1 (6 bases). This CDR3 has 13 residues. In germline, CDR1 is MNHEY, CDR2 SVGAGI. CDR3 protein: CASQNRENNEQFF. CDR3 nucleotides: TGTGCGTCTCAGAACAGGGAGAACAATGAGCAGTTCTTC.

This clonotype was observed at least ten times. The chain carries TRBV20-1 and TRBJ2-1; 7 nucleotides line up with TRBD2. This CDR3 is built from 15 residues. The germline CDR1 and CDR2 sequences are DFQATT and SNEGSKA (reference sequence). With 2 bases clipped from V and 4 bases from J, the junction kept 8 bases outside the gene matches. CDR3 loop: CSARLAESPYNEQFF. Here the CDR3 DNA reads TGCAGTGCTAGACTAGCGGAGTCCCCGTACAATGAGCAGTTCTTC.

This clonotype was counted between two and nine times. J is TRBJ1-1 and V is TRBV6-1; TRBD1 matches at 7 bases. In germline, CDR1 is MNHNS, CDR2 SASEGT. The CDR3 contains 14 residues. Losses at the gene ends were 2 bases for V and 4 bases for J; bases not matched to a gene: 4. The CDR3 reads CASSETGVGTEAFF. CDR3 DNA: TGTGCCAGCAGTGAAACAGGGGTGGGCACTGAAGCTTTCTTT.

This clonotype has a count of ten or more. V gene TRBV20-1 combines with J gene TRBJ2-1; D may be TRBD1 (6 bases). V lost 4 bases and J lost 6, with 13 bases in between. The CDR3 contains 13 residues. In germline, CDR1 is DFQATT, CDR2 SNEGSKA (reference sequence). The CDR3 nucleotides are TGCAGTGCTATGGGGGCCGTAACCAATGAGCAGTTCTTC. Residues: CSAMGAVTNEQFF.

A word on this clonotype: A single base separates this from a much larger clone, so it may be a read error. The chain recombines TRBV15 with TRBJ2-1; TRBD2 aligns across 7 bases. Gene TRBJ2-7 matches the end of the DNA better, so the J call may be wrong. The germline CDR1 and CDR2 sequences are LNHNV and YYDKDF (reference sequence). This CDR3 has 18 amino acids. CDR3: CATSRDLGGLAVYNEQYF. The CDR3 DNA sequence: TGTGCCACCAGCAGAGATCTGGGTGGGCTAGCGGTCTACAATGAGCAGTACTTC.